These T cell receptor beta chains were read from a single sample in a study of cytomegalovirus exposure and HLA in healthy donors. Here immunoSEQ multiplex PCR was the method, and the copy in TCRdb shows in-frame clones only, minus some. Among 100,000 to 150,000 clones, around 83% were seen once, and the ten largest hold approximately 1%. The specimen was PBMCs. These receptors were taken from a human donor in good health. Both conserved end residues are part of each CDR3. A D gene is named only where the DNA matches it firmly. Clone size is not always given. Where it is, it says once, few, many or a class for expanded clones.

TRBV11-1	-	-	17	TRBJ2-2	TGTGCCAGCAGCTTAATGGGGGCATTGGGTTCCACCGGGGAGCTGTTTTTT	CASSLMGALGSTGELFF
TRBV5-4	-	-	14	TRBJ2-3	TGTGCCAGCAGCTTGGCCGGGACTGCAGATACGCAGTATTTT	CASSLAGTADTQYF
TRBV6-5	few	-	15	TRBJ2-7	TGTGCCAGCAGTTACTCCTTTGGGCGCTCCTACGAGCAGTACTTC	CASSYSFGRSYEQYF
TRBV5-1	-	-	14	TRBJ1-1	TGCGCCAGCAGCTCAGGCCGGGACACTAGAGAAGCTTTCTTT	CASSSGRDTREAFF
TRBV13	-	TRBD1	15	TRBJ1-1	TGTGCCAGCAGCTTTGGGTCAGGGGGTAACACTGAAGCTTTCTTT	CASSFGSGGNTEAFF
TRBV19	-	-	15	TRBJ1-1	TGTGCCAGCTCGGGGGGAACCACAGGGTACACTGAAGCTTTCTTT	CASSGGTTGYTEAFF
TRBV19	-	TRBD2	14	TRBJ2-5	TGTGCCAGTAGTCCGTCGGGAGGCATGGAGACCCAGTACTTC	CASSPSGGMETQYF
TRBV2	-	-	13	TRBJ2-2	TGTGCCAGCAGTGTTGGACAGCACGGGGAGCTGTTTTTT	CASSVGQHGELFF
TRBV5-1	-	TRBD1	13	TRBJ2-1	TGCGCCAGCAGCTGGACAGGGCCCAATGAGCAGTTCTTC	CASSWTGPNEQFF
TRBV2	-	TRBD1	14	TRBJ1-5	TGTGCCAGTACGACAGGGGTCCTCAATCAGCCCCAGCATTTT	CASTTGVLNQPQHF
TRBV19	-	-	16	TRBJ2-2	TGTGCCAGTAGGAACGAAAGCGACAGGAACACCGGGGAGCTGTTTTTT	CASRNESDRNTGELFF
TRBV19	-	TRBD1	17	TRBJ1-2	TGTGCCAGTACCTCCGACGCGGACAGGAGGGTTAACTATGGCTACACCTTC	CASTSDADRRVNYGYTF
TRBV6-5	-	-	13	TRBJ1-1	TGTGCCAGCAGGCGAGGCTTTGGGACTGAAGCTTTCTTT	CASRRGFGTEAFF
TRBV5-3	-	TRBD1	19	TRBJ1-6	TGTGCCAGAAGCTTGGCGGGACAGGGGCAAAGAAACTATAATTCACCCCTCCACTTT	CARSLAGQGQRNYNSPLHF
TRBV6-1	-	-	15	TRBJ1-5	TGTGCCAGCAGTGAAGCGTATTTAGGGGGTCGCCCCCAGCATTTT	CASSEAYLGGRPQHF
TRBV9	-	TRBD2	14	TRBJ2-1	TGTGCCAGCAGCGTCCGCGCGGGGGAGAATGAGCAGTTCTTC	CASSVRAGENEQFF
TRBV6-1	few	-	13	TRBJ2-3	TGTGCCAGCAGTGAGTCTAGCGCGTATACGCAGTATTTT	CASSESSAYTQYF
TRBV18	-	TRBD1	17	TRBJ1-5	TGTGCCAGCTCACCCGAGACAGGGGTCTATAGCAATCAGCCCCAGCATTTT	CASSPETGVYSNQPQHF
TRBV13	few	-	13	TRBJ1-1	TGTGCCAGCAGCTTCCAGGGGTTCACTGAAGCTTTCTTT	CASSFQGFTEAFF
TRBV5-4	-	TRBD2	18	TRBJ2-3	TGTGCCAGCAGCGGCCCCAATAGCGGGGGGGTTGTTACAGATACGCAGTATTTT	CASSGPNSGGVVTDTQYF
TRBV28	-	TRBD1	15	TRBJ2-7	TGTGCCAGCAGAACAACGACAGGGGGGTCCTACGAGCAGTACTTC	CASRTTTGGSYEQYF
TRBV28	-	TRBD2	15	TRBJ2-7	TGTGCCAGCAGACCCACAGCGGGGGGAACCTACGAGCAGTACTTC	CASRPTAGGTYEQYF
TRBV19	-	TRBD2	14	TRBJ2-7	TGTGCCAGTAGTATACGGGGGGATACCTACGAGCAGTACTTC	CASSIRGDTYEQYF
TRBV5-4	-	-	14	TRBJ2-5	TGTGCCAGCAGCTTGGGTGGCAGACAAGAGACCCAGTACTTC	CASSLGGRQETQYF
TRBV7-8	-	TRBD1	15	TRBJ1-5	TGTGCCAGCAGCTCACGGGACAGGGGTTATCAGCCCCAGCATTTT	CASSSRDRGYQPQHF
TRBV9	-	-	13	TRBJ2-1	TGTGCCAGCAGCGTAGGACGGGTCGATGAGCAGTTCTTC	CASSVGRVDEQFF
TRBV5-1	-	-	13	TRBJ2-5	TGCGCCAGCAGCTCGGCGACACAAGAGACCCAGTACTTC	CASSSATQETQYF
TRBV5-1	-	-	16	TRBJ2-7	TGCGCCAGCAGCCTGGCCTTACAGGGGGGGTCCTACGAGCAGTACTTC	CASSLALQGGSYEQYF
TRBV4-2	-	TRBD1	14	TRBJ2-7	TGTGCCAGCAGCCAAAAGGGACAGACCTACGAGCAGTACTTC	CASSQKGQTYEQYF
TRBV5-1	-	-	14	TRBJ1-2	TGCGCCAGCAGCTTGGCCGACCCGACTTATGGCTACACCTTC	CASSLADPTYGYTF
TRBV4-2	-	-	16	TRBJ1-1	TGTGCCAGCAGCCGACCCCCGACAGAAATGAACACTGAAGCTTTCTTT	CASSRPPTEMNTEAFF
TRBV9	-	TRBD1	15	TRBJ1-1	TGTGCCAGCAGCGTAGGGAGGACAGGGAACACTGAAGCTTTCTTT	CASSVGRTGNTEAFF
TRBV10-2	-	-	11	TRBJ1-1	TGCGCCAGCTTAGGCGGCACTGAAGCTTTCTTT	CASLGGTEAFF
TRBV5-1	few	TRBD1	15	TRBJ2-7	TGCGCCAGCAGCCCCAGACAGGGGGCCTCCTACGAGCAGTACTTC	CASSPRQGASYEQYF
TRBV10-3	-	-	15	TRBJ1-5	TGTGCCATCAGTGAGTCGAAGACAGCTAATCAGCCCCAGCATTTT	CAISESKTANQPQHF
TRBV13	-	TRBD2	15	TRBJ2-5	TGTGCCAGCAGCCCAGAGCGGGATCCTCAGGAGACCCAGTACTTC	CASSPERDPQETQYF
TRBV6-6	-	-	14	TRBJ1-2	TGTGCCAGCAGTTCCCGGGACAAGGAGTATGGCTACACCTTC	CASSSRDKEYGYTF
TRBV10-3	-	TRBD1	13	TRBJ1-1	TGTGCCATTTCCGAGGGGGCGGCGCTTGAAGCTTTCTTT	CAISEGAALEAFF
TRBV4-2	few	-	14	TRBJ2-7	TGTGCCAGCAGCCAATTCGCGGCTACGGGGGAGCAGTACTTC	CASSQFAATGEQYF
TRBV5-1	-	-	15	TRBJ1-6	TGCGCCAGCAGCTTTTTCACAGGAGAAAATTCACCCCTCCACTTT	CASSFFTGENSPLHF
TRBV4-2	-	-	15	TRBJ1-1	TGTGCCAGCAGCCAGGGGTCTCGCGGGGACACTGAAGCTTTCTTT	CASSQGSRGDTEAFF
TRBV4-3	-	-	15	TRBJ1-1	TGCGCCAGCAGCGGGAAGGAGGGCATGAACACTGAAGCTTTCTTT	CASSGKEGMNTEAFF
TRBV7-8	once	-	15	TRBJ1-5	TGTGCCAGCAGCTTAGCGCCAGGGAACAATCAGCCCCAGCATTTT	CASSLAPGNNQPQHF
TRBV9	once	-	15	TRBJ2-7	TGTGCCAGCAGCGTTTACGGGACTGGCCCCTACGAGCAGTACTTC	CASSVYGTGPYEQYF
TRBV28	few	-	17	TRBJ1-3	TGTGCCAGCAGTCTCCTCCTAGGGGGGGCATCAGGAAACACCATATATTTT	CASSLLLGGASGNTIYF
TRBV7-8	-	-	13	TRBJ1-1	TGTGCCAGCAGCTCCGGGAGGAACACTGAAGCTTTCTTT	CASSSGRNTEAFF
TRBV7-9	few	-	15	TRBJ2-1	TGTGCCAGCAGCCCCCGTTCGAGAGTCTACAATGAGCAGTTCTTC	CASSPRSRVYNEQFF
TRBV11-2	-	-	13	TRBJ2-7	TGTGCCAGCAGCTTAGATTGGACTCGCGAGCAGTACTTC	CASSLDWTREQYF
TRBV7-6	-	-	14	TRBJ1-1	TGTGCCAGCAGCTTAGCGTCGGGTAGCACTGAAGCTTTCTTT	CASSLASGSTEAFF
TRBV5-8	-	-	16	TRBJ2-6	TGTGCCAGCAGCTATGGAGGTCTCGGTGGGGCCAACGTCCTGACTTTC	CASSYGGLGGANVLTF
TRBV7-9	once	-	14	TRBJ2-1	TGTGCCAGCAGCAGGGGGGGGCTAGCAAATGAGCAGTTCTTC	CASSRGGLANEQFF
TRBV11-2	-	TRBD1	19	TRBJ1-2	TGTGCCAGCAGCACACCTCGGACAGGCCGAAACGGGGGTGACTATGGCTACACCTTC	CASSTPRTGRNGGDYGYTF
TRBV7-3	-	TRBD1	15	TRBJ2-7	TGTGCCAGCAGCTTGGGGACAGGGGGTGTGTACGAGCAGTACTTC	CASSLGTGGVYEQYF
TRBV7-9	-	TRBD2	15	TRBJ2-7	TGTTCCAGCAGCGCAAGCGGGGGCGCCTCCTACGAGCAGTACTTC	CSSSASGGASYEQYF
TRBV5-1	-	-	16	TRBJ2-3	TGCGCCAGCAGTTCGTTGGGACAATCCTCAGGAGATACGCAGTATTTT	CASSSLGQSSGDTQYF